These T cell receptor beta chains were read from a single sample in a study of T cell repertoires and Cas9 in healthy adults. Produced via immunoSEQ multiplex PCR; TCRdb's table is partial and in-frame only. The table has about 20,000 clones, 75% to 95% seen once. The specimen sequenced was CD4+ effector T cells (CD127+, CD25-, CD137-, CD154-) from PBMCs; culture status not recorded. The receptor set was obtained from a human donor in good health. Both conserved end residues are part of each CDR3. The order of the fields is D gene, clone size, CDR3 length, J gene, V gene, CDR3 protein, CDR3 DNA. The D gene is left open where the match is weak. Part of the rows lack a size; the others show once, few, many or a class for expanded clones.

>-|-|16|TRBJ1-1|TRBV18
CASSAGQGWTDTEAFF
TGTGCCAGCTCAGCCGGGCAAGGGTGGACCGACACTGAAGCTTTCTTT
>-|few|13|TRBJ1-2|TRBV10-1
CASSRDPRRGYTF
TGCGCCAGCAGTAGGGACCCCCGAAGGGGATACACCTTC
>-|-|13|TRBJ2-3|TRBV6-5
CASSYGVRDTQYF
TGTGCCAGCAGTTACGGGGTTCGTGATACGCAGTATTTT
>TRBD1|-|15|TRBJ1-1|TRBV6-5
CATTPRQGANTEAFF
TGTGCCACCACACCCCGACAGGGGGCAAACACTGAAGCTTTCTTT
>-|-|13|TRBJ1-1|TRBV6-5
CASSSWISTEAFF
TGTGCCAGCAGTTCGTGGATCAGCACTGAAGCTTTCTTT
>-|-|13|TRBJ1-1|TRBV11-2
CASSLDRGTEAFF
TGTGCCAGCAGCTTAGACAGGGGCACTGAAGCTTTCTTT
>-|-|14|TRBJ1-2|TRBV5-4
CASSLEGPGDGYTF
TGTGCCAGCAGCTTGGAGGGGCCCGGTGATGGCTACACCTTC
>-|-|15|TRBJ1-6|TRBV5-5
CASSLRSSYNSPLHF
TGTGCCAGCAGCTTGCGGAGCTCCTATAACTCACCCCTCCACTTT
>TRBD1|-|12|TRBJ2-1|TRBV19
CASSQRQGGQFF
TGTGCCAGTAGTCAGCGACAGGGCGGGCAGTTCTTC
>-|-|13|TRBJ1-1|TRBV19
CASSPALNTEAFF
TGTGCCAGTAGTCCGGCACTGAACACTGAAGCTTTCTTT